Shown below are 21 T cell receptor beta chains from a single sample sequenced in a study of cytomegalovirus exposure and HLA in healthy donors. Use of 60 Vbeta and 13 Jbeta primers characterized the PCR. Data came from immunoSEQ multiplex PCR; TCRdb stores just in-frame clones and leaves some out. This table has about 190,000 clones, roughly 80% appearing once. What was sequenced was PBMCs. All receptors come from a middle-aged man in good health and CMV-seropositive.

The chain couples TRBV28 to TRBJ2-1; D not resolved. V was pared by 2 bases and J by 8 bases, with 10 bases between. The CDR3 consists of 13 residues. Germline loops: CDR1 MDHEN, CDR2 SYDVKM. This CDR3 is CASSLPAGYEQFF. As DNA, the CDR3 is TGTGCCAGCAGTTTACCCGCCGGGTATGAGCAGTTCTTC. The whole variable domain, remainder taken from reference TRBV28 and TRBJ2-1, is DVKVTQSSRYLVKRTGEKVFLECVQDMDHENMFWYRQDPGLGLRLIYFSYDVKMKEKGDIPEGYSVSREKKERFSLILESASTNQTSMYLCASSLPAGYEQFFGPGTRLTVL.

The chain carries TRBV5-1 and TRBJ2-7, with 10 bases matching TRBD1. J was trimmed by 7 bases and V by 2 bases; bases with no gene match: 6. CDR3 length: 14 amino acids. CDR1 and CDR2 from the germline V gene are SGHRS and YFSETQ. This chain's CDR3 is CASSFGTGEGEQYF. The CDR3, as DNA: TGCGCCAGCAGCTTCGGGACAGGGGAAGGGGAGCAGTACTTC.

The chain uses TRBV5-4 and TRBJ2-5; 8 positions agree with TRBD2. TRBJ2-7 explains the end of the DNA better; the J call may be wrong. This CDR3 spans 16 amino acids. The germline gives CDR1 SGHNT, CDR2 YYREEE (reference sequence). The CDR3 reads CASSLSGRWTKDEQYF. In nucleotides, the CDR3 is TGTGCCAGCAGCCTAAGCGGGAGATGGACCAAGGACGAGCAGTACTTC.

The genes are TRBV6-6 and TRBJ2-3; 7 bases are a match to TRBD1. Germline V gene lookup returns CDR1 MNHNY and CDR2 SVGAGI (reference sequence). Trimming cost V 2 bases and J 5 bases; bases outside gene matches: 4. The CDR3 spans 14 residues. CDR3 region: CASSYQGDRDTQYF. In DNA, the CDR3 is TGTGCCAGCAGTTACCAGGGGGATAGAGATACGCAGTATTTT.

The chain employs TRBV7-2 and TRBJ2-1, with unresolved D. This CDR3 has 13 residues. The V and J ends lost 2 bases and 5 bases respectively, with 7 bases between them. Germline lookup yields CDR1 SGHTA and CDR2 FQGNSA. In nucleotides, the CDR3 is TGTGCCAGCAGCTTATATAGAGACAATGAGCAGTTCTTC. Translated, it gives CASSLYRDNEQFF.

The rearrangement joins TRBV27 to TRBJ1-1, with no clear D. Germline CDR1 is MNHEY and CDR2 is SMNVEV (reference sequence). The CDR3 totals 13 residues. Trimming cost V 7 bases and J 0 bases, with 9 bases left between them. In DNA, the CDR3 is TGTGCCAGCAACTCCGCCGTGAACACTGAAGCTTTCTTT. It translates to CASNSAVNTEAFF.

The J gene is TRBJ2-5, the V gene TRBV7-3; D is ambiguous. The CDR3 covers 15 residues. Trimming took off 2 bases at V and 6 bases at J, with 16 bases between the two ends. The germline V gene encodes CDR1 SGHTA and CDR2 FQGTGA. The CDR3: CASSLSPSWQQTQYF. The DNA for the CDR3 is TGTGCCAGCAGCTTATCTCCTAGTTGGCAGCAGACCCAGTACTTC.

This chain links TRBV7-3 with TRBJ2-7; unclear D gene. The V end was cut by 3 bases, the J end by 5 bases, with 11 bases between. The CDR3 extends over 13 amino acids. Germline V CDR1 and CDR2: SGHTA, FQGTGA. DNA for the CDR3: TGTGCCAGCAGCTTGAGGCAGTTCGACGAGCAGTACTTC. Protein: CASSLRQFDEQYF.

There are a few counts of this clone. This chain connects TRBV10-2 to TRBJ2-7; D is unresolved. Germline CDR1 reads WSHSY; CDR2 reads SAAADI. The CDR3 has 15 amino acids. Trimming removed 4 bases from V and 6 bases from J, with 19 bases in between. In DNA form, the CDR3 reads TGCGCCAGCAGTGGAGAGGCCCTCCCTCTGGGCGAGCAGTACTTC. This codes for CASSGEALPLGEQYF.

J is TRBJ2-1 and V is TRBV25-1; weak D call: TRBD2 (6 bases). Germline V gives CDR1 MGHDK, CDR2 SYGVNS. There are 16 residues in the CDR3. With 5 bases removed from V and 1 base from J, the gap between germline ends came to 15 bases. The CDR3 spells CASSPNTGESYNEQFF. The CDR3 DNA follows: TGTGCCAGCAGTCCAAATACGGGGGAGTCCTACAATGAGCAGTTCTTC.

The sample holds one count of this clone. The chain couples TRBV7-3 to TRBJ2-1; possible D gene TRBD1, 5 bases. The germline V and J ends were trimmed by 2 bases and 6 bases, with 14 bases remaining between them. This CDR3 is built from 15 residues. Germline-derived CDR1 and CDR2 are SGHTA and FQGTGA. CDR3 loop: CASSLDRGAPNEQFF. CDR3 nucleotide sequence: TGTGCCAGCAGCTTAGATAGGGGCGCCCCCAATGAGCAGTTCTTC.

The sample holds one count of this clone. The chain carries TRBV6-1 and TRBJ2-7; 10 nucleotides match TRBD1. The CDR3 spans 13 residues. V trimming: 8 bases; J trimming: 4 bases; junction bases outside the gene matches: 5. Germline lookup yields CDR1 MNHNS and CDR2 SASEGT. The CDR3 reads CASWTGGAYEQYF. CDR3 DNA sequence: TGTGCCAGCTGGACAGGGGGAGCTTACGAGCAGTACTTC.

The chain has TRBV11-2 and TRBJ1-3; D gene uncertain. The CDR3 is 14 amino acids. Germline CDR1 SGHAT, CDR2 FQNNGV. Trimming removed 3 bases at V and 4 bases at J, with 10 bases between. The CDR3 nucleotides are TGTGCCAGCAGCTTCTCTCGGGTCGGAAACACCATATATTTT. As protein: CASSFSRVGNTIYF.

The CDR3 protein is CASSAYEQYF. CDR3 coding DNA: TGTGCCAGTAGCGCCTACGAGCAGTACTTC. The chain is built from TRBV19 and TRBJ2-7, with no clear D. Germline V gene data show CDR1 as LNHDA and CDR2 as SQIVND (reference sequence). CDR3 size: 10 residues. The germline V and J ends were trimmed by 6 bases and 2 bases, with 2 bases remaining between them.

The chain joins TRBV29-1 to TRBJ1-1, with TRBD1 matching 7 bases. Per germline, CDR1 SQVTM and CDR2 ANQGSEA. V lost 2 bases, J lost 2 bases, and 2 bases stayed unmatched. This CDR3 comprises 13 residues. Written as DNA, the CDR3 is TGCAGCGTTGAACGACAGGGAAACACTGAAGCTTTCTTT. This sequence encodes CSVERQGNTEAFF.

The rearrangement joins TRBV4-2 to TRBJ1-5; D remains ambiguous. V was trimmed by 0 bases and J by 3 bases, leaving 9 bases between them. CDR3 size: 15 residues. CDR1 is LGHNA and CDR2 is YNFKEQ in the germline V gene. This CDR3 is CASSQDAGDNQPQHF. CDR3 in DNA: TGTGCCAGCAGCCAAGATGCCGGAGACAATCAGCCCCAGCATTTT.

V gene TRBV18 combines with J gene TRBJ2-7; TRBD2 is a possible D gene (7 bases). The CDR3 is 15 residues long. V was shortened by 1 base and J by 5 bases, with 15 bases between the two germline ends. Germline V CDR1 and CDR2: KGHSH, LQKENI. CDR3 bases: TGTGCCAGCTCACCACGTGAACAGGGAGGGGACGAGCAGTACTTC. Residues: CASSPREQGGDEQYF.

This chain links TRBV7-8 with TRBJ1-5; the D gene is possibly TRBD1 (5 bases). CDR1 and CDR2 (germline): SGHVS, FQNEAQ. The CDR3 has 16 amino acids. The V gene lost 5 bases and the J gene lost 2 bases, with 16 bases spanning the gap. The CDR3 nucleotides read TGTGCCAGCAGCCCAGTTCAGGGTGCTGGCAATCAGCCCCAGCATTTT. This codes for CASSPVQGAGNQPQHF.

The V call is TRBV28, the J call TRBJ2-3; D may be TRBD1 (5 bases). V was clipped by 6 bases and J by 5 bases, with 12 bases between them. Germline V CDR1 and CDR2: MDHEN, SYDVKM. The CDR3 is 13 residues long. The CDR3 here is CASSRAEEDTQYF. CDR3 sequence (DNA): TGTGCCAGCAGCAGGGCCGAGGAAGATACGCAGTATTTT.

This rearrangement joins TRBV6-5 to TRBJ1-1, with 7 nucleotides matching TRBD1. Germline V gene lookup returns CDR1 MNHEY and CDR2 SVGAGI. The CDR3 consists of 15 residues. The V and J ends lost 2 bases and 3 bases, in that order; junction bases with no gene match: 6. For the CDR3, the DNA is TGTGCCAGCAGTTACGGAACAGGGGCGTACACTGAAGCTTTCTTT. Protein: CASSYGTGAYTEAFF.

This clone occurred once. This chain connects TRBV7-2 to TRBJ1-6; D not resolved. Per the germline V gene, CDR1 is SGHTA and CDR2 is FQGNSA. The CDR3 is 14 amino acids. Trimming pared 5 bases from V and 7 bases from J, leaving 12 bases between. This CDR3 reads CASSLNGMNSPLHF. Here the CDR3 DNA reads TGTGCCAGCAGCCTAAACGGGATGAATTCACCCCTCCACTTT. Combining the CDR3 with reference TRBV7-2 and TRBJ1-6 gives the whole variable domain GAGVSQSPSNKVTEKGKDVELRCDPISGHTALYWYRQSLGQGLEFLIYFQGNSAPDKSGLPSDRFSAERTGGSVSTLTIQRTQQEDSAVYLCASSLNGMNSPLHFGNGTRLTVT.